Each of the 15 T cell receptor beta chains below was sequenced from the same sample in a study of T cell responses to AZD1222 COVID-19 vaccine. Profiling relied on immunoSEQ multiplex PCR, and the TCRdb table lists in-frame clones only, not all of them. In the table there are some 97,000 clones, 70% to 90% of which are singletons. The sample here was peripheral blood, taken on day 0 of AZD1222 vaccination. These receptors came from an adult in good health.

This chain uses TRBV5-1 with TRBJ1-1; TRBD1 might be the D (6 bases). Trimming took 0 bases from V and 0 from J, leaving 9 bases between them. This CDR3 has 15 residues. In germline, CDR1 is SGHRS, CDR2 YFSETQ. CDR3 sequence (DNA): TGCGCCAGCAGCTTGGAGGGGGGGCTGAACACTGAAGCTTTCTTT. The encoded protein is CASSLEGGLNTEAFF.

The gene calls are TRBV15 and TRBJ1-1; weak D call: TRBD1 (6 bases). The germline V gene encodes CDR1 LNHNV and CDR2 YYDKDF (reference sequence). With 0 bases removed from V and 4 bases from J, the gap between germline ends came to 15 bases. There are 16 residues in the CDR3. The CDR3 sequence is CATSRDGQWRGTEAFF. CDR3 nucleotides: TGTGCCACCAGCAGAGACGGACAGTGGAGGGGCACTGAAGCTTTCTTT.

The chain recombines TRBV28 with TRBJ2-3; tentative D call: TRBD2 (7 bases). Trimming took 7 bases from V and 5 from J, leaving 13 bases between them. From germline, CDR1 is MDHEN and CDR2 SYDVKM. The CDR3 spans 13 residues. CDR3 nucleotide sequence: TGTGCCAGCAAGGGGGAGGGTCGAGATACGCAGTATTTT. Residues: CASKGEGRDTQYF.

This clone was found a few times. The chain is built from TRBV19 and TRBJ2-7; 7 positions match TRBD1. This CDR3 region has 14 residues. The germline CDR1 and CDR2 sequences are LNHDA and SQIVND (reference sequence). V was pared by 4 bases and J by 5 bases, with 8 bases of the junction left unmatched. In nucleotides, the CDR3 is TGTGCCAGTAGTACACAGGGGTTAAGCAACGAGCAGTACTTC. It translates to CASSTQGLSNEQYF.

V is TRBV27 and J is TRBJ2-1, with D maybe TRBD2 (5 bases). The CDR3 has 17 amino acids. V was shortened by 3 bases and J by 10 bases, with 25 bases between the two germline ends. The germline CDR1 and CDR2 sequences are MNHEY and SMNVEV (reference sequence). This CDR3 reads CASSFRPRRAEGGEQFF. The CDR3 DNA is TGTGCCAGCAGTTTCCGACCCCGGCGGGCCGAGGGTGGGGAGCAGTTCTTC.

DNA of the CDR3: TGTGCCAGCAGCCAGGCGGGGGTTGAAAAACTGTTTTTT. Its translation: CASSQAGVEKLFF. The chain links TRBV7-9 to TRBJ1-4; D is perhaps TRBD1 (5 bases). Germline V gene lookup returns CDR1 SEHNR and CDR2 FQNEAQ (reference sequence). Trimming shortened V by 5 bases and J by 7 bases, and 11 bases separated the two germline ends. This CDR3 region has 13 residues.

The chain combines TRBV30 with TRBJ2-1; a weak D match, TRBD2 (6 bases). Germline V gene data show CDR1 as GTSNPN and CDR2 as SVGIG (reference sequence). Trimming removed 3 bases at V and 5 bases at J, with 11 bases between. This CDR3 spans 13 amino acids. The CDR3 DNA sequence: TGTGCCTGGAGGCTTGCGGGAAACAATGAGCAGTTCTTC. Translation: CAWRLAGNNEQFF.

On this clone itself: The sample has other DNA sequences that encode this CDR3 too. This chain joins TRBV18 and TRBJ1-5; D remains ambiguous. CDR1 and CDR2 from the germline V gene are KGHSH and LQKENI. This CDR3 region has 13 residues. The V and J ends lost 1 base and 5 bases respectively, with 6 bases between them. The CDR3 sequence is CASSPRADQPQHF. DNA of the CDR3: TGTGCCAGCTCACCACGGGCCGATCAGCCCCAGCATTTT.

The V and J genes are TRBV24-1 and TRBJ2-2; 8 bases are a match to TRBD1. The CDR3 runs to 16 residues. After removal of 4 bases from V and 4 bases from J, the junction contained 7 bases not matched to a gene. Germline CDR1 is KGHDR and CDR2 is SFDVKD. The CDR3 DNA follows: TGTGCCACCAGTGAGTGGACAGGGTTGCCCACCGGGGAGCTGTTTTTT. Its protein is CATSEWTGLPTGELFF.

V and J are TRBV19 and TRBJ1-5, with a tentative D call TRBD1 (5 bases). The CDR3 has 17 residues. Per the germline V gene, CDR1 is LNHDA and CDR2 is SQIVND (reference sequence). V was pared by 5 bases and J by 0 bases, with 17 bases between. The CDR3 sequence: CASSGGGRTDSNQPQHF. The CDR3 coding sequence is TGTGCCAGTAGTGGGGGGGGACGGACTGATAGCAATCAGCCCCAGCATTTT. Full variable domain (remainder filled in from reference TRBV19 and TRBJ1-5): DGGITQSPKYLFRKEGQNVTLSCEQNLNHDAMYWYRQDPGQGLRLIYYSQIVNDFQKGDIAEGYSVSREKKESFPLTVTSAQKNPTAFYLCASSGGGRTDSNQPQHFGDGTRLSIL.

J is TRBJ2-1 and V is TRBV24-1; D assignment may be TRBD1 or TRBD2 (6 bases each). The CDR3 totals 16 residues. Trimming shortened V by 5 bases and J by 0 bases, and 13 bases separated the two germline ends. CDR1 KGHDR and CDR2 SFDVKD come from the germline V gene. CDR3 DNA sequence: TGTGCCACCAGTGGCCCGGGGGCGGACTCCTACAATGAGCAGTTCTTC. Translated: CATSGPGADSYNEQFF.

The J gene is TRBJ2-2, the V gene TRBV19; the D gene could be TRBD1 or TRBD2 (5 bases each). Germline V CDR1 and CDR2: LNHDA, SQIVND (reference sequence). The CDR3 is 15 residues long. V dropped 7 bases and J dropped 7 bases, with 19 bases sitting between them. Here the CDR3 reads CASTGTQISGGELFF. CDR3 nucleotide sequence: TGTGCCAGTACCGGGACCCAAATCAGTGGCGGGGAGCTGTTTTTT. Drawing the rest from reference TRBV19 and TRBJ2-2, the complete variable domain is DGGITQSPKYLFRKEGQNVTLSCEQNLNHDAMYWYRQDPGQGLRLIYYSQIVNDFQKGDIAEGYSVSREKKESFPLTVTSAQKNPTAFYLCASTGTQISGGELFFGEGSRLTVL.

This clone occurred once. The V and J genes are TRBV6-6 and TRBJ1-1; no clear D. Germline V lookup: CDR1 MNHNY, CDR2 SVGAGI (reference sequence). The V and J ends lost 7 bases and 4 bases respectively, with 13 bases between them. The CDR3 has 13 residues. The CDR3 coding sequence is TGTGCCAGCACCGCGGAGGGCGGCACTGAAGCTTTCTTT. Protein: CASTAEGGTEAFF.

The rearrangement joins TRBV9 to TRBJ2-7; the D is unclear. Germline V gene lookup returns CDR1 SGDLS and CDR2 YYNGEE. Trimming left V 4 bases short and J 0 bases short, with 5 bases between. CDR3 length: 12 residues. As DNA, the CDR3 is TGTGCCAGCAGCTCCAACTCCTACGAGCAGTACTTC. Its translation is CASSSNSYEQYF. The full variable domain, with the rest looked up from reference TRBV9 and TRBJ2-7, is DSGVTQTPKHLITATGQRVTLRCSPRSGDLSVYWYQQSLDQGLQFLIQYYNGEERAKGNILERFSAQQFPDLHSELNLSSLELGDSALYFCASSSNSYEQYFGPGTRLTVT.

The V call is TRBV7-9, the J call TRBJ2-3, with TRBD2 identical over 7 bases. V lost 1 base to trimming and J lost 5 bases; unmatched junction nucleotides: 3. The germline V gene encodes CDR1 SEHNR and CDR2 FQNEAQ (reference sequence). The CDR3 runs to 14 residues. The CDR3 region has the DNA TGTGCCAGCAGCTTAGATCAGCGGGGAGATACGCAGTATTTT. It codes for CASSLDQRGDTQYF.